The rows below give T cell receptor beta chains drawn from one sample of a study of shared clonotypes between healthy human individuals. Method: immunoSEQ multiplex PCR; TCRdb's copy keeps in-frame clones and lacks some. The sample contains approximately 1.9 million clones, just over 90% of which appear only once. Specimen: naive CD8+ T cells from PBMCs. All receptors come from a man between 18 and 35 years old in good health. Some clones in this sample may be carry-over from other donors' samples. The CDR3 runs from the conserved cysteine through the conserved F or W. A D gene is named only where the DNA matches it firmly. Some rows have no size entry. The others give once, few or many, or a class for an expanded clone.

- | TRBJ1-4 | - | 17 | TRBV27 | CASSDLGVRAANEKLFF | TGTGCCAGCAGTGACCTCGGTGTGAGGGCCGCTAATGAAAAACTGTTTTTT
- | TRBJ2-1 | TRBD2 | 17 | TRBV29-1 | CSARRGSSSGMYNEQFF | TGCAGCGCCCGGAGGGGATCCAGCAGCGGGATGTACAATGAGCAGTTCTTC
- | TRBJ2-7 | TRBD2 | 15 | TRBV7-2 | CASSPGLAPSYEQYF | TGTGCCAGCAGCCCGGGACTAGCGCCATCCTACGAGCAGTACTTC
- | TRBJ2-3 | TRBD2 | 14 | TRBV18 | CASFTGTSVDTQYF | TGTGCCAGCTTCACCGGGACTAGCGTTGATACGCAGTATTTT
- | TRBJ1-2 | TRBD1 | 17 | TRBV4-1 | CASSPFEGQGAYYGYTF | TGCGCCAGCAGCCCCTTTGAGGGGCAGGGGGCCTACTATGGCTACACCTTC
- | TRBJ2-1 | TRBD2 | 14 | TRBV28 | CASSWTSANNEQFF | TGTGCCAGCAGTTGGACTAGCGCGAACAATGAGCAGTTCTTC
- | TRBJ1-1 | - | 12 | TRBV13 | CASSLGPGEAFF | TGTGCCAGCAGCTTAGGTCCAGGTGAAGCTTTCTTT
- | TRBJ2-7 | TRBD1 | 11 | TRBV28 | CATGWTYEQYF | TGTGCGACAGGGTGGACCTACGAGCAGTACTTC
- | TRBJ2-2 | - | 14 | TRBV4-3 | CASSQIGATGELFF | TGCGCCAGCAGCCAGATTGGGGCCACCGGGGAGCTGTTTTTT
- | TRBJ2-1 | TRBD1 | 15 | TRBV11-2 | CASSWDRFGGNEQFF | TGTGCCAGCAGCTGGGACAGGTTCGGGGGCAATGAGCAGTTCTTC
- | TRBJ2-1 | TRBD2 | 16 | TRBV9 | CASSLRTSGGYNEQFF | TGTGCCAGCAGTTTAAGGACTAGCGGGGGGTACAATGAGCAGTTCTTC
- | TRBJ2-7 | - | 15 | TRBV5-1 | CASSRWGGQNYEQYF | TGCGCCAGCAGCCGTTGGGGTGGACAGAACTACGAGCAGTACTTC
- | TRBJ2-7 | TRBD2 | 12 | TRBV28 | CASSHRGGEQYF | TGTGCCAGCAGTCACCGGGGGGGCGAGCAGTACTTC
- | TRBJ2-1 | TRBD1 | 14 | TRBV29-1 | CSVADRGLYNEQFF | TGCAGCGTTGCTGACAGGGGGCTCTACAATGAGCAGTTCTTC
- | TRBJ2-1 | - | 14 | TRBV6-1 | CASSEGGTLGEQFF | TGTGCCAGCAGTGAAGGGGGGACATTGGGTGAGCAGTTCTTC
- | TRBJ2-7 | - | 15 | TRBV29-1 | CSVEGTGDLSYEQYF | TGCAGCGTTGAAGGAACAGGAGATTTGAGCTACGAGCAGTACTTC
- | TRBJ1-5 | - | 13 | TRBV7-6 | CASSPGVGQPQHF | TGTGCCAGCAGCCCAGGGGTTGGCCAGCCCCAGCATTTT
once | TRBJ2-7 | TRBD2 | 15 | TRBV5-4 | CASSAGLAGAYEQYF | TGTGCCAGCAGCGCGGGACTAGCGGGAGCCTACGAGCAGTACTTC
- | TRBJ2-5 | - | 15 | TRBV27 | CASSFSPALQETQYF | TGTGCCAGCAGTTTCTCCCCAGCGCTCCAAGAGACCCAGTACTTC
- | TRBJ2-7 | TRBD2 | 17 | TRBV7-2 | CASSLKEPGLAVYEQYF | TGTGCCAGCAGCCTCAAAGAGCCGGGACTAGCGGTATACGAGCAGTACTTC
- | TRBJ2-7 | TRBD1 | 14 | TRBV28 | CASRGDRGLGEQYF | TGTGCCAGCAGGGGGGACAGGGGACTCGGGGAGCAGTACTTC
- | TRBJ2-7 | - | 17 | TRBV5-1 | CASSLVSAGRGLGEQYF | TGCGCCAGCAGCTTGGTTTCTGCGGGTAGGGGTTTGGGCGAGCAGTACTTC
- | TRBJ2-7 | TRBD2 | 15 | TRBV11-2 | CASSLRTSGIYEQYF | TGTGCCAGCAGCCTCCGGACTAGCGGCATCTACGAGCAGTACTTC
once | TRBJ1-1 | - | 12 | TRBV28 | CALGTGNTEAFF | TGTGCTCTAGGGACGGGGAACACTGAAGCTTTCTTT
- | TRBJ2-3 | TRBD2 | 17 | TRBV19 | CASSIFGLAGTTDTQYF | TGTGCCAGTAGTATCTTTGGACTAGCGGGGACCACAGATACGCAGTATTTT
- | TRBJ2-2 | - | 15 | TRBV5-1 | CASSSVGGVPGELFF | TGCGCCAGCAGCTCCGTGGGGGGCGTCCCCGGGGAGCTGTTTTTT